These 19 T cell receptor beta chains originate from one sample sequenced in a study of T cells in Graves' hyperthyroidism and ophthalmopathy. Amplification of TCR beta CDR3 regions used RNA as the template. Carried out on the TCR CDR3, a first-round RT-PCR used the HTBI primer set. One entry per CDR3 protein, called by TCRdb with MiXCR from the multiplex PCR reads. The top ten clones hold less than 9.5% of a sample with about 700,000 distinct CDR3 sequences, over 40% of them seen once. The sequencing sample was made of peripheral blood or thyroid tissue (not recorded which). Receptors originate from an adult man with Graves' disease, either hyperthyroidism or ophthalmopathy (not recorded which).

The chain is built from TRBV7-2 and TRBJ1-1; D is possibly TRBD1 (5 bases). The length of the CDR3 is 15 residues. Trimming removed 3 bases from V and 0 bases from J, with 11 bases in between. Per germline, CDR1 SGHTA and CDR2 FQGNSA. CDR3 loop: CASSLGRNMNTEAFF. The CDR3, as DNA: TGTGCCAGCAGCTTGGGACGGAACATGAACACTGAAGCTTTCTTT.

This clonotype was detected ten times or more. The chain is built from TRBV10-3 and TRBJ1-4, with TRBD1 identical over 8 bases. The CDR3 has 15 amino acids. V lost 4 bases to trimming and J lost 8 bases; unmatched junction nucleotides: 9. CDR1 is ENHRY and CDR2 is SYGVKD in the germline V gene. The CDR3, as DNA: TGTGCCATCAGTGCGCAGACAGGGGCTGGCGAAAAACTGTTTTTT. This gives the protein CAISAQTGAGEKLFF.

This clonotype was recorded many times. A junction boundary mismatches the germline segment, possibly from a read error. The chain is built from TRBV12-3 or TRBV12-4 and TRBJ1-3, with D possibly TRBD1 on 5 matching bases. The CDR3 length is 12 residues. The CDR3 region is CASSLEGNTIYF. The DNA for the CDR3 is TGTGCCAGCAGCTTAGAGGGGAACACCATATATTTT.

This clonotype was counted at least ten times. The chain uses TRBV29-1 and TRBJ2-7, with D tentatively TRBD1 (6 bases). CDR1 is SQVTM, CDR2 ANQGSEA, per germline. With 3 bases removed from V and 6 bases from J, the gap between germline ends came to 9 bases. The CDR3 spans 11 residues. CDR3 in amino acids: CSVDRGFEQYF. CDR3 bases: TGCAGCGTTGACAGGGGTTTCGAGCAGTACTTC.

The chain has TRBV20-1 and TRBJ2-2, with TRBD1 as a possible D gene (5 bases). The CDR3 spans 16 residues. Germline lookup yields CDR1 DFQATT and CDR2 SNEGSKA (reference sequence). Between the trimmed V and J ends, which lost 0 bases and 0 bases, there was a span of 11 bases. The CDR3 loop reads CSAREGETANTGELFF. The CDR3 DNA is TGCAGTGCTAGAGAGGGCGAGACAGCGAACACCGGGGAGCTGTTTTTT.

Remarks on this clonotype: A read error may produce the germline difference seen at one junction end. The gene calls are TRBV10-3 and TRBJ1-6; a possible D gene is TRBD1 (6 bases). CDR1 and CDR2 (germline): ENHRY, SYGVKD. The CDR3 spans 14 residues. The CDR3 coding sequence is TGTGCCAGCAGTTACGACAGGAATAATTCACCCCTCCACTTT. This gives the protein CASSYDRNNSPLHF.

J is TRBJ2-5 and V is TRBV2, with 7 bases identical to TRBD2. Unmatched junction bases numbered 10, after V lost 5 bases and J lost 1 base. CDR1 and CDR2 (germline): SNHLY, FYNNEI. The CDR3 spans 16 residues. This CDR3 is CASSPTPGGFQETQYF. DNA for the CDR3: TGTGCCAGCAGTCCCACCCCGGGAGGCTTCCAAGAGACCCAGTACTTC.

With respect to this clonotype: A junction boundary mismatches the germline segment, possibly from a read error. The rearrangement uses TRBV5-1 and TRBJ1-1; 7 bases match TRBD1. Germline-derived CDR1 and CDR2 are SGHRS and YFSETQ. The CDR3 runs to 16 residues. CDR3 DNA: TGCGCCAGCAGCTGGGACAGCACACCCATGAACACTGAAACTTTCTTT. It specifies CASSWDSTPMNTETFF.

CDR3 amino acids: CASTSGLDTEAFF. In nucleotides, the CDR3 is TGCGCCAGCACTTCGGGTCTGGACACTGAAGCTTTCTTT. The V gene is TRBV5-1, the J gene TRBJ1-1, with D unresolved. V lost 6 bases and J lost 3, with 12 bases in between. This CDR3 contains 13 residues. Germline CDR1 SGHRS, CDR2 YFSETQ.

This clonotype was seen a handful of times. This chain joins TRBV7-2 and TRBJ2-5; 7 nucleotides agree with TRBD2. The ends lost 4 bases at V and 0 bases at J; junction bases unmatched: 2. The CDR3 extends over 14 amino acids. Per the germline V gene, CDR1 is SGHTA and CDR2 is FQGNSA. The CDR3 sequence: CASSSLADQETQYF. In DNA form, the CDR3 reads TGTGCCAGCAGCTCCCTAGCGGACCAAGAGACCCAGTACTTC.

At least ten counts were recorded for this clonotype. The CDR3 DNA sequence: TGTGCCATCAGTGAGTCGACAGGCGTTAATGAAAAACTGTTTTTT. Its translation is CAISESTGVNEKLFF. The chain has TRBV10-3 and TRBJ1-4; D may be TRBD1 (6 bases). The ends were cut back, 0 bases at V and 4 bases at J, with 9 bases in the middle. Germline values: CDR1 ENHRY, CDR2 SYGVKD. The length of the CDR3 is 15 residues.

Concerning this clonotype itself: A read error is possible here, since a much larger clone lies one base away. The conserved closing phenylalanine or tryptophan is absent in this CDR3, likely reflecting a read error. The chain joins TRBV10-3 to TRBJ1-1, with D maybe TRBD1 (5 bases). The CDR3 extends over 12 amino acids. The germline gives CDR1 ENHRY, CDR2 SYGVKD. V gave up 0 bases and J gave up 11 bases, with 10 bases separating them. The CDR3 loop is CAISESVGTAFL. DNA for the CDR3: TGTGCCATCAGTGAGTCGGTGGGGACGGCTTTCCTT.

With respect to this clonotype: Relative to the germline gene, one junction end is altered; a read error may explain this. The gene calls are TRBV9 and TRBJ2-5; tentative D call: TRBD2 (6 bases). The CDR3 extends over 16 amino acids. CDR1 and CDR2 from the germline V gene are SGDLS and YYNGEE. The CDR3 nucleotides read TGCGCCAGCAGCTCCCGGGAGATACCCTACCAAGAGACCCAGTACTTC. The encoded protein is CASSSREIPYQETQYF.

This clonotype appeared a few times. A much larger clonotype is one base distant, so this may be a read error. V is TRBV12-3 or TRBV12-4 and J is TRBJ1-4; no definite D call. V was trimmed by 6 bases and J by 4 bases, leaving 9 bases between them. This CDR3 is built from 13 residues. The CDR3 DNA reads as TGTGCCAGCAGGAAGGACGGTAATGAAAAACTGTTTTTT. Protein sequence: CASRKDGNEKLFF.

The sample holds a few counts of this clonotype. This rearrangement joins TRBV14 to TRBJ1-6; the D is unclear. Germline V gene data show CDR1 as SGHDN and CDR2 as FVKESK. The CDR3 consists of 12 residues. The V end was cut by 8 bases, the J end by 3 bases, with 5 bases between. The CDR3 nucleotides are TGTGCCAGCTCGGACTATAATTCACCCCTCCACTTT. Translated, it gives CASSDYNSPLHF.

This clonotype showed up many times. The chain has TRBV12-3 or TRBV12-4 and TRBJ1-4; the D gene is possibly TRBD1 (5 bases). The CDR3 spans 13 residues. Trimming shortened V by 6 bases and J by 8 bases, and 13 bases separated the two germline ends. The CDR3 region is CASSPPGREKLFF. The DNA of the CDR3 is TGTGCCAGCAGCCCTCCGGGACGGGAAAAACTGTTTTTT.

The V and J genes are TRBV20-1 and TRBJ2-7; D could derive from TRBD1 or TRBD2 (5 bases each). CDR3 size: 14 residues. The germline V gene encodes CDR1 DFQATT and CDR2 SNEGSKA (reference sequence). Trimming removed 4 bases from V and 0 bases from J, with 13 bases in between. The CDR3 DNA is TGCAGTGCTAAAGATTCGAGGGGCTCCTACGAGCAGTACTTC. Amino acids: CSAKDSRGSYEQYF.

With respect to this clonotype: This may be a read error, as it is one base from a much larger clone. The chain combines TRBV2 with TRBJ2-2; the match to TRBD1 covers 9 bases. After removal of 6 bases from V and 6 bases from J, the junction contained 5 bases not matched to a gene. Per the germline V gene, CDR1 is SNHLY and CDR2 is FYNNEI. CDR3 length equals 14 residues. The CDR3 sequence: CASSRDRAAGELFF. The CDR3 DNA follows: TGTGCCAGCAGCCGGGACAGGGCAGCCGGGGAGCTGTTTTTT.

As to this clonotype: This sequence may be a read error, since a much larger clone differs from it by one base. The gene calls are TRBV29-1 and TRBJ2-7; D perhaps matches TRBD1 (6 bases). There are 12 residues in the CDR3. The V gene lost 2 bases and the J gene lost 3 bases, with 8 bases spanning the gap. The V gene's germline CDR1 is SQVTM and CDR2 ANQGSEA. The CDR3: CSVENRVYEQYF. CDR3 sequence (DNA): TGCAGCGTTGAAAACAGGGTCTACGAGCAGTACTTC.